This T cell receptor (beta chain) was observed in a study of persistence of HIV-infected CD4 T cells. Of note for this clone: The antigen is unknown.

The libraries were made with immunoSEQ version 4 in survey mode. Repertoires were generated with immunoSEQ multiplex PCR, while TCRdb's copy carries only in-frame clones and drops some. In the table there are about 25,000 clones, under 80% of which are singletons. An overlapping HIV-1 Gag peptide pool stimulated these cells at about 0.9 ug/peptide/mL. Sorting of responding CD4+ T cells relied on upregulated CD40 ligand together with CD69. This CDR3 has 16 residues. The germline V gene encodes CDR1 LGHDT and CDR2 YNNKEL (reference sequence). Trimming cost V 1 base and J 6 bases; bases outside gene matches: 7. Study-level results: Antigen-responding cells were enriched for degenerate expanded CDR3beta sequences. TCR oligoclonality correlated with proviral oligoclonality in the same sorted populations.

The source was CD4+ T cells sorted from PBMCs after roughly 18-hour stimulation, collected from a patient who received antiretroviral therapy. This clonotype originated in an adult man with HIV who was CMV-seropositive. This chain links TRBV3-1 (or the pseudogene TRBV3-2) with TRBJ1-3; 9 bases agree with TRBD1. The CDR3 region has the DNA TGTGCCAGCAGCCAAGGGCGGACAGGGGCCGCAAACACCATATATTTT. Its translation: CASSQGRTGAANTIYF.